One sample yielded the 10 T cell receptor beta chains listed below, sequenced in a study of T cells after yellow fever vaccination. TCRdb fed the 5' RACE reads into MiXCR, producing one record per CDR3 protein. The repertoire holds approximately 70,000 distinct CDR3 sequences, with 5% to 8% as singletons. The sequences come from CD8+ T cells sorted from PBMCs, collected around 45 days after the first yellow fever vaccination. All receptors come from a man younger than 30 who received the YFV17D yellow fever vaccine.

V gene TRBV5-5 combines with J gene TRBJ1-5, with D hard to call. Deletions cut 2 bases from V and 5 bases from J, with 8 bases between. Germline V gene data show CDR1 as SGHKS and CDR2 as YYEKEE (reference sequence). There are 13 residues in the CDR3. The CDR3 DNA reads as TGTGCCAGCAGCTTCGGGGAGTATCAGCCCCAGCATTTT. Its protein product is CASSFGEYQPQHF.

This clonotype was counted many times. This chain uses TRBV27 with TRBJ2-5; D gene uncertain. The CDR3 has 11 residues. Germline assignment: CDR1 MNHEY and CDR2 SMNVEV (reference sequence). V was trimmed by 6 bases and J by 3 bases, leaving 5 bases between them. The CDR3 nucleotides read TGTGCCAGCAGCACAAAAGAGACCCAGTACTTC. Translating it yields CASSTKETQYF.

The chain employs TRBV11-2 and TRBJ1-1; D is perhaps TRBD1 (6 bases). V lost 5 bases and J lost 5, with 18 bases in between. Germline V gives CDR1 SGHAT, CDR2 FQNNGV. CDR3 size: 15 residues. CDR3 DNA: TGTGCCAGCAGCCCTTCGACAGGAAGGGGAACTGAAGCTTTCTTT. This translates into CASSPSTGRGTEAFF.

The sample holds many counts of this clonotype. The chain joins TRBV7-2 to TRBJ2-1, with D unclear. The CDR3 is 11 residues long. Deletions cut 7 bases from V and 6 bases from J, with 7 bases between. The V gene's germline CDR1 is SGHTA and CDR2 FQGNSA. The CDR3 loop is CASTAPNEQFF. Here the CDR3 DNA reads TGTGCCAGCACCGCGCCCAATGAGCAGTTCTTC.

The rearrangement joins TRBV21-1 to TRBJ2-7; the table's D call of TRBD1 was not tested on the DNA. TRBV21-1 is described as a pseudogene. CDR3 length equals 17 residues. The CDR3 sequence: CASSKGPRDRDTYEQYF. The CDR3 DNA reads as TGTGCCAGCAGCAAGGGACCCCGGGACAGAGATACCTACGAGCAGTACTTC.

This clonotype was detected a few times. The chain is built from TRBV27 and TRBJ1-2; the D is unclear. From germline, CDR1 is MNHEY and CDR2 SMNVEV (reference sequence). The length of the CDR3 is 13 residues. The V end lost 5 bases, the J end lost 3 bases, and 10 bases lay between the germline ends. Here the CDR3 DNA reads TGTGCCAGCAGTAACTCCGCTCACTATGGCTACACCTTC. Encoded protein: CASSNSAHYGYTF.

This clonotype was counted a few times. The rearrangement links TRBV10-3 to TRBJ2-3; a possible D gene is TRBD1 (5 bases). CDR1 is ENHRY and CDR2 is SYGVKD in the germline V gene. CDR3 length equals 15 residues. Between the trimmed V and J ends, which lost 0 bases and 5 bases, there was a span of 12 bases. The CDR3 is CAISESDKTGDTQYF. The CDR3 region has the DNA TGTGCCATCAGTGAGTCGGACAAGACGGGAGATACGCAGTATTTT.

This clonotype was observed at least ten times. The CDR3 here is CATSRDSGTLNEQFF. CDR3 coding DNA: TGTGCCACCAGCAGAGACTCCGGGACACTCAATGAGCAGTTCTTC. This rearrangement joins TRBV15 to TRBJ2-1; D is possibly TRBD1 (6 bases). Per germline, CDR1 LNHNV and CDR2 YYDKDF (reference sequence). The CDR3 consists of 15 residues. Deletions cut 0 bases from V and 6 bases from J, with 12 bases between.

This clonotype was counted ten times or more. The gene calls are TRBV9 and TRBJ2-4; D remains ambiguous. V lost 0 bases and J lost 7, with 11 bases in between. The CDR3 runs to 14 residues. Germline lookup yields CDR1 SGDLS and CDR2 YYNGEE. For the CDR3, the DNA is TGTGCCAGCAGCGTAGAGGGATCCCCTAACATTCAGTACTTC. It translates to CASSVEGSPNIQYF. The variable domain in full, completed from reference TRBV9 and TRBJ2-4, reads DSGVTQTPKHLITATGQRVTLRCSPRSGDLSVYWYQQSLDQGLQFLIQYYNGEERAKGNILERFSAQQFPDLHSELNLSSLELGDSALYFCASSVEGSPNIQYFGAGTRLSVL.

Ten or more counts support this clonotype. The chain's CDR3 is CASSPGTGLYEQYF. The CDR3 DNA reads TGTGCCAGCAGCCCCGGGACAGGGCTTTACGAGCAGTACTTC. This chain joins TRBV7-7 and TRBJ2-7; 9 bases are shared with TRBD1. The V gene end was trimmed by 5 bases and the J gene end by 4 bases; junction bases not matched to a gene: 6. From germline, CDR1 is SSHAT and CDR2 FNYEAQ (reference sequence). The CDR3 runs 14 residues.